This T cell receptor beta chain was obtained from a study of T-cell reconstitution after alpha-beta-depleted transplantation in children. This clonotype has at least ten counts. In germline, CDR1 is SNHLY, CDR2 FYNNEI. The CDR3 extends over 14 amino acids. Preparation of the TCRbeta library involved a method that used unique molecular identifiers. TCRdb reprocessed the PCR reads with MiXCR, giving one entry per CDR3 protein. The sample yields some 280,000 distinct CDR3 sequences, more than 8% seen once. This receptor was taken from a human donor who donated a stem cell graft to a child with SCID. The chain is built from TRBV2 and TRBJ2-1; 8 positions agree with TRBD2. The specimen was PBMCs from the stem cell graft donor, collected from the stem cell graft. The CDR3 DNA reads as TGTTCCTCACACCGTAACGGGGGGGCTGCGGAGCAGTTCTTC. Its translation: CSSHRNGGAAEQFF.